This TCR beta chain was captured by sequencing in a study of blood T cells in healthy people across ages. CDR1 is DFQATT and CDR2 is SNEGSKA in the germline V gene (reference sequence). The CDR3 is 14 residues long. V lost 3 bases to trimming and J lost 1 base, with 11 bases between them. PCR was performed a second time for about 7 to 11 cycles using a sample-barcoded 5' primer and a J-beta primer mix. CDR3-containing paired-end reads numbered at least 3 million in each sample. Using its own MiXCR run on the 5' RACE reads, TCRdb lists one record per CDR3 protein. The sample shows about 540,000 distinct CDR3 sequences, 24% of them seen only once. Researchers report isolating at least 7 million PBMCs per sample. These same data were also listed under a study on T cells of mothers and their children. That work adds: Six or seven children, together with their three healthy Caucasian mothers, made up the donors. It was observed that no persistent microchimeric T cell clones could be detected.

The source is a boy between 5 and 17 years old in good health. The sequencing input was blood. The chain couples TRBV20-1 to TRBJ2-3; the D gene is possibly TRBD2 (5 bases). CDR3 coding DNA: TGCAGTGCTAGCAGGAGGTCGGGCACAGATACGCAGTATTTT. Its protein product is CSASRRSGTDTQYF.